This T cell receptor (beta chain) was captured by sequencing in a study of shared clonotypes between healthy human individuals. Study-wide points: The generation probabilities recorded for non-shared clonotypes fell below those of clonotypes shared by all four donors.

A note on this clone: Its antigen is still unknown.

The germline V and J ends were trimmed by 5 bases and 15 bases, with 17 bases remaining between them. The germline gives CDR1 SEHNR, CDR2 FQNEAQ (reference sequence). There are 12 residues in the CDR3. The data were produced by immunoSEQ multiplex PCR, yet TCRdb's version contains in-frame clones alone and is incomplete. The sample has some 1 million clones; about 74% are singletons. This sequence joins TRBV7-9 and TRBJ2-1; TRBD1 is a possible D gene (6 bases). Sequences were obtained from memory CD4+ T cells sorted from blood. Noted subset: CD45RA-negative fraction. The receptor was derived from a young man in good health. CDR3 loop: CASSPRQVRPFF. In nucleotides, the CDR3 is TGTGCCAGCAGCCCGAGACAGGTCCGCCCGTTCTTC.